One TCR beta chain is described in this entry. What it binds is unknown. The data belong to a study of cytomegalovirus exposure and HLA in healthy donors. General study findings and limits: Associated with cytomegalovirus, according to the listing, were 150 to 200 TCR beta chains.

The PCR had 60 Vbeta and 13 Jbeta primers. Sequencing was performed with immunoSEQ multiplex PCR; in TCRdb, only in-frame clones are kept and a portion is missing. The sample lists 170,000 or so clones, 84% seen once, with around 0.41% in the top ten. This receptor was obtained from a boy between 2 and 10 years old in good health and CMV-seronegative. Sequenced input: PBMCs.

CDR3 sequence (DNA): TGTGCCATCAGCAAGGGGACAGGGGATAATGAAAAACTGTTTTTT. This sequence encodes CAISKGTGDNEKLFF. V is TRBV10-3 and J is TRBJ1-4; TRBD1 matches at 10 bases. The J segment lost 4 bases and the V segment lost 6 bases, leaving 5 bases of the junction unmatched. CDR3 length: 15 residues. The germline V gene has CDR1 ENHRY and CDR2 SYGVKD.